This T cell receptor beta chain derives from a study of blood T cell repertoires in COVID-19. V gave up 7 bases and J gave up 6 bases, with 9 bases separating them. The CDR3 sequence is 11 residues long. Germline CDR1 is SGHVS and CDR2 is FNYEAQ. Clones were read by immunoSEQ multiplex PCR, and TCRdb kept only the in-frame ones, dropping some. The sample has under 300,000 clones; approximately 85% are singletons. Material for sequencing was peripheral blood. V usage is TRBV7-6 and J usage is TRBJ1-1; D is uncertain. The receptor comes from a woman aged 70-85 years with acute or convalescent COVID-19. CDR3 DNA: TGTGCCAGCATGCGGGCTCCTGAAGCTTTCTTT. Encoded protein: CASMRAPEAFF.